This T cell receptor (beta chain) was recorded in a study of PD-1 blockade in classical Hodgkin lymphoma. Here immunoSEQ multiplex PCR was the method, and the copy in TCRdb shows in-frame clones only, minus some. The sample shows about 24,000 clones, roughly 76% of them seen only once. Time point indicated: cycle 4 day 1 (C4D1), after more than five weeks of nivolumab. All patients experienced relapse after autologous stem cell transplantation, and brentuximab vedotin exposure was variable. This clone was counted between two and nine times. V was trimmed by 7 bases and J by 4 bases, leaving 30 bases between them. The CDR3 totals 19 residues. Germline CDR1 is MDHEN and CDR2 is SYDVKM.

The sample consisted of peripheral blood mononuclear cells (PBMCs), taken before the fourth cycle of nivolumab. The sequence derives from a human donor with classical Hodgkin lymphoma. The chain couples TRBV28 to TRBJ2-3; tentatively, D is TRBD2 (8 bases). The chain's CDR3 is CASIGRGGGAFSRADTQYF. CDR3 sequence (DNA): TGTGCCAGCATCGGGAGGGGAGGGGGCGCGTTTTCACGTGCAGATACGCAGTATTTT.